This T cell receptor (beta chain) was identified during a study of blood T cell repertoires in COVID-19. Study background: PBMCs, B-cell-depleted T cells, or T cells were the source of the cDNA or gDNA that made up the material.

Generated by immunoSEQ multiplex PCR, the TCRdb table keeps only in-frame clones and is missing some. In the table there are about 200,000 clones, roughly nine tenths of which are singletons. The V gene end was trimmed by 4 bases and the J gene end by 5 bases; junction bases not matched to a gene: 10. The CDR3 sequence is 15 residues long. The germline V gene encodes CDR1 SGHNT and CDR2 YYREEE (reference sequence). The sequenced sample was peripheral blood. V usage is TRBV5-4 and J usage is TRBJ2-5; 8 bases align to TRBD2. The origin of this receptor is a woman aged 45-65 years with acute or convalescent COVID-19. CDR3 loop: CASSLKAGAGETQYF. The CDR3 region has the DNA TGTGCCAGCAGCCTGAAAGCGGGAGCGGGGGAGACCCAGTACTTC.